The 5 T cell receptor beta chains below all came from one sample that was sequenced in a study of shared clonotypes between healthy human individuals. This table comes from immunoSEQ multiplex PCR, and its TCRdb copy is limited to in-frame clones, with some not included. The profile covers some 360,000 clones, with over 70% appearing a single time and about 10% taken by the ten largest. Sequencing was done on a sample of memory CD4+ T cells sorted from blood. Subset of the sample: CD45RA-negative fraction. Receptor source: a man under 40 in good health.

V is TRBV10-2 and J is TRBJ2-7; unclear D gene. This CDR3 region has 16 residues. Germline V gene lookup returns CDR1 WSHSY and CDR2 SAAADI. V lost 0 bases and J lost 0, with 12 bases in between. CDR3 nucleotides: TGCGCCAGCAGTGAGTCGCGCAGAAAAAGCTCCTACGAGCAGTACTTC. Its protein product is CASSESRRKSSYEQYF.

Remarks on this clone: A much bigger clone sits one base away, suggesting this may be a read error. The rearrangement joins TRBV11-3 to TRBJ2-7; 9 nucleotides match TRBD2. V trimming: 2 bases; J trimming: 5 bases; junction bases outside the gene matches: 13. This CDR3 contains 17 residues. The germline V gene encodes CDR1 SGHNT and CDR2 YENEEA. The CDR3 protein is CASSLLGGRVEGHEQYF. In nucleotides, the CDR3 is TGTGCCAGCAGCTTATTAGGCGGGAGGGTCGAGGGGCACGAGCAGTACTTC.

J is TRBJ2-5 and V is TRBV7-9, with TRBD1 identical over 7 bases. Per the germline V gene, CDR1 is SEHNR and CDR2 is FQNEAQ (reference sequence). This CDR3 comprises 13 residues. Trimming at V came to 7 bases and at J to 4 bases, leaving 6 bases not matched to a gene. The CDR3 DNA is TGTGCCAGCATCCCCGCAGGGGGAGAGACCCAGTACTTC. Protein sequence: CASIPAGGETQYF.

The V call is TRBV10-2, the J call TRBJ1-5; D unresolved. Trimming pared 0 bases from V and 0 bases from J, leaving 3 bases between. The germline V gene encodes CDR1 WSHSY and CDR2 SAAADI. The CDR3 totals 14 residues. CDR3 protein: CASSESNSNQPQHF. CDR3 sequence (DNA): TGCGCCAGCAGTGAGTCAAATAGCAATCAGCCCCAGCATTTT.

The CDR3 DNA reads TGTGCCAGCAGCCTTCATTTAGAGACCCAGTACTTC. Translating gives CASSLHLETQYF. J is TRBJ2-5 and V is TRBV7-2; D not certain. V lost 5 bases and J lost 4, with 8 bases in between. In germline, CDR1 is SGHTA, CDR2 FQGNSA. This CDR3 is built from 12 residues.